Listed below are T cell receptor beta chains from one sample, sequenced in a study of monozygotic twins with cystic fibrosis. The repertoire was sequenced with immunoSEQ multiplex PCR; TCRdb's copy has only in-frame clones and lacks some. The data contain 9,500 to 14,000 clones, around 97% of them singletons. Material: blood. All receptors derive from a boy aged 5 to 17 with cystic fibrosis. The CDR3 runs from the conserved cysteine through the conserved F or W. The D gene is left open where the match is weak. Rows may omit the clone size; those that give it use once, few, many or a size class.

d_gene	v_gene	j_gene	abundance	CDR3nt	CDR3aa
TRBD1	TRBV7-7	TRBJ2-5	.	TGTGCTAGCAGCCCGAGACAGGGGTACCAAGAGACCCAGTACTTC	CASSPRQGYQETQYF
TRBD1	TRBV7-9	TRBJ1-1	.	TGTGCCAGCAGCTTAGGGACAGGGGGCCATGGAGCTTTCTTT	CASSLGTGGHGAFF
.	TRBV4-1	TRBJ2-7	.	TGCGCCAGCAGCCAAGAGGGGGGGGACATCTCCTACGAGCAGTACTTC	CASSQEGGDISYEQYF
.	TRBV7-6	TRBJ2-3	.	TGTGCCAGCAGCTTACTTACTTCCCAGGATACGCAGTATTTT	CASSLLTSQDTQYF
.	TRBV6-5	TRBJ1-1	.	TGTGCCAGCAGTCACCAGACAGGTTACACTGAAGCTTTCTTT	CASSHQTGYTEAFF
.	TRBV19	TRBJ1-1	.	TGTGCCAGTTTGCGGGGGGTCGCTGAAGCTTTCTTT	CASLRGVAEAFF
.	TRBV7-9	TRBJ1-1	.	TGTGCCAGCAGCTTACGGGGGACTGAAGCTTTCTTT	CASSLRGTEAFF
.	TRBV2	TRBJ2-5	once	TGTGCCAGCATTCCTGCTTTGAGCCAAGAGACCCAGTACTTC	CASIPALSQETQYF
.	TRBV19	TRBJ1-2	once	TGTGCCAGTAGTACTCTCAGGTGGGGCTACACCTTC	CASSTLRWGYTF
.	TRBV29-1	TRBJ2-1	.	TGCAGCGTTTTCGAGATCGAGCAGTTCTTC	CSVFEIEQFF
.	TRBV5-5	TRBJ1-2	.	TGTGCCAGCAGCTTGGAACCCCAGGAGGTTAATGGCTACACCTTC	CASSLEPQEVNGYTF
TRBD1	TRBV19	TRBJ2-7	.	TGTGCCAGTAGTGGGGGACAGAGCTACTACGAGCAGTACTTC	CASSGGQSYYEQYF
TRBD1	TRBV6-6	TRBJ2-1	.	TGTGCCAGCAGTTATTTAGGGGGCCGCAATGAGCAGTTCTTC	CASSYLGGRNEQFF
.	TRBV6-6	TRBJ1-5	.	TGTGCCAGCATTTCCGGACAAACAAATCAGCCCCAGCATTTT	CASISGQTNQPQHF
.	TRBV7-2	TRBJ2-2	.	TGTGCCAGCAGCTTAAAATTCAACCAGGGGAGGGCCGGGGAGCTGTTTTTT	CASSLKFNQGRAGELFF
.	TRBV19	TRBJ1-5	.	TGTGCCAGTAGCTTTGGGACCCGGGGCAATCAGCCCCAGCATTTT	CASSFGTRGNQPQHF
TRBD1	TRBV5-1	TRBJ1-2	.	TGCGCCAGCAGCTTGGCCTTAGGGGGCATGGGCTATGGCTACACCTTC	CASSLALGGMGYGYTF
TRBD1	TRBV27	TRBJ1-2	.	TGTGCCAGCAGCCTATCCCCTCGGGACAGCATATGGGGCTACACCTTC	CASSLSPRDSIWGYTF
.	TRBV6-5	TRBJ2-7	.	TGTGCCAGCAGTCGCACAACAAGCTTGGGGTACGAGCAGTACTTC	CASSRTTSLGYEQYF
.	TRBV7-2	TRBJ2-2	.	TGTGCCAGCAGCTCTACGGGACTTTACACCGGGGAGCTGTTTTTT	CASSSTGLYTGELFF
.	TRBV7-9	TRBJ1-3	once	TGTGCCAGCAGCTTAGGGCAGATCTCTGGAAACACCATATATTTT	CASSLGQISGNTIYF
.	TRBV19	TRBJ1-2	.	TGTGCCAGTGCTGACAGAACCTATGGCTACACCTTC	CASADRTYGYTF
.	TRBV11-2	TRBJ2-7	.	TGTGCCAGCAGCTTCTGGGGCAGCCTCCACGACGAGCAGTACTTC	CASSFWGSLHDEQYF
.	TRBV7-2	TRBJ1-1	.	TGTGCCAGCAGCATAGACTCCAACACTGAAGCTTTCTTT	CASSIDSNTEAFF
.	TRBV2	TRBJ1-6	.	TGTGCCAGCACCCCCTCGGTTTCCTATAATTCACCCCTCCACTTT	CASTPSVSYNSPLHF
.	TRBV25-1	TRBJ1-4	.	TGTGCCAGCAGTGGAGGAGAAAAACTGTTTTTT	CASSGGEKLFF
TRBD1	TRBV5-5	TRBJ1-1	.	TGTGCCAGCACGCGACAGGGTCGGACTGAAGCTTTCTTT	CASTRQGRTEAFF
.	TRBV2	TRBJ1-1	.	TGTGCCAGCAGGTCCGAGGGGGAAGTAACTGAAGCTTTCTTT	CASRSEGEVTEAFF
.	TRBV19	TRBJ2-7	.	TGTGCCAGTAGTTTGGGGAGCTCCTACGAGCAGTACTTC	CASSLGSSYEQYF
TRBD1	TRBV27	TRBJ1-3	.	TGTGCCAGCAGTAAGCGGACAGGGGAAAACACCATATATTTT	CASSKRTGENTIYF
.	TRBV23-1	TRBJ1-4	.	TGCGCCAGCAGTCAAAAGCAGGGGCGGGATGAAAAACTGTTTTTT	CASSQKQGRDEKLFF
.	TRBV6-6	TRBJ1-1	.	TGTGCCAGCAGTCGGACAGTGGGCACTGAAGCTTTCTTT	CASSRTVGTEAFF
.	TRBV6-1	TRBJ1-2	.	TGTGCCAGCAGACTAACAGAGACCTATGGCTACACCTTC	CASRLTETYGYTF
.	TRBV12-5	TRBJ2-1	.	TGTGCTAGTGGTTTGGGCCAGATACACAATGAGCAGTTCTTC	CASGLGQIHNEQFF
.	TRBV11-1	TRBJ2-5	.	TGTGCCAGCAGCTCCCCCTTTGGTCAGGAGGCGCCCCAGTACTTC	CASSSPFGQEAPQYF
TRBD1	TRBV6-6	TRBJ2-7	.	TGTGCCAGCAGTTACTCGATCCGGGACAGGACCTACGAGCAGTACTTC	CASSYSIRDRTYEQYF
.	TRBV19	TRBJ1-1	.	TGTGCCAGTAGTATAGGACAAGGGGACACTGAAGCTTTCTTT	CASSIGQGDTEAFF
.	TRBV2	TRBJ1-2	once	TGTGCCAGCAACAAAGCCGCCGGGGACTATGGCTACACCTTC	CASNKAAGDYGYTF
TRBD2	TRBV5-1	TRBJ2-5	.	TGCGCCAGCACCGGGACTAGAGGGGAGACCCAGTACTTC	CASTGTRGETQYF
.	TRBV18	TRBJ2-1	.	TGTGCCAGCTCACCGCGTCCGTTCAGTGAGCAGTTCTTC	CASSPRPFSEQFF
.	TRBV7-8	TRBJ2-2	.	TGTGCCAGCAGCCTTTTCCCAGCCGGGGAGCTGTTTTTT	CASSLFPAGELFF
.	TRBV7-8	TRBJ1-3	.	TGTGCCAGCAGTTCCATTAGGTCTCTCTCTGGAAACACCATATATTTT	CASSSIRSLSGNTIYF
TRBD2	TRBV19	TRBJ2-3	.	TGTGCCAGTAGTAGCTCCTCGGGAGGCGGCACAGATACGCAGTATTTT	CASSSSSGGGTDTQYF
TRBD2	TRBV6-1	TRBJ2-7	few	TGTGCCAGCAGTCCGGGGACTAGCGGATTGTACGAGCAGTACTTC	CASSPGTSGLYEQYF
.	TRBV27	TRBJ2-1	.	TGTGCCAGCAGTTCCAGCGGAGGGGGTGTGAATGAGCAGTTCTTC	CASSSSGGGVNEQFF
.	TRBV4-2	TRBJ2-7	.	TGTGCCAGCAGCCAAGCGTACGAGCAGTACTTC	CASSQAYEQYF
.	TRBV7-2	TRBJ1-1	.	TGTGCCAGCAGCTTAGTTAGTTCGGGAAGAGGGCGGATAAAAACTGAAGCTTTCTTT	CASSLVSSGRGRIKTEAFF
.	TRBV27	TRBJ2-1	.	TGTGCCAGCAGTTGGACCGACCTCAATGAGCAGTTCTTC	CASSWTDLNEQFF